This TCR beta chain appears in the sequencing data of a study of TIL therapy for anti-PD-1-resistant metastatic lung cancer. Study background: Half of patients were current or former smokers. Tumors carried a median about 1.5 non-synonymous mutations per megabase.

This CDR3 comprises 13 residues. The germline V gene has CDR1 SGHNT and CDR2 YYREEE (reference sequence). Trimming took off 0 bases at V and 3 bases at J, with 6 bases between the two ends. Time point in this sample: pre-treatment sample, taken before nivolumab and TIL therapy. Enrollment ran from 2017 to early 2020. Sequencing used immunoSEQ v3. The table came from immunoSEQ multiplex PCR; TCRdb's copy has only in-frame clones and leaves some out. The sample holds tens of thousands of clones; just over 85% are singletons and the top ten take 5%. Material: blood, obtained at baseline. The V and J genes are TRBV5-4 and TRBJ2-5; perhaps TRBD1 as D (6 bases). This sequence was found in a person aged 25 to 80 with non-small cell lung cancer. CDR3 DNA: TGTGCCAGCAGCTTGGGGACAGAAGAGACCCAGTACTTC. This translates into CASSLGTEETQYF. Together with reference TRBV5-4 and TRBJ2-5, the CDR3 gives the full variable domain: ETGVTQSPTHLIKTRGQQVTLRCSSQSGHNTVSWYQQALGQGPQFIFQYYREEENGRGNFPPRFSGLQFPNYSSELNVNALELDDSALYLCASSLGTEETQYFGPGTRLLVL.